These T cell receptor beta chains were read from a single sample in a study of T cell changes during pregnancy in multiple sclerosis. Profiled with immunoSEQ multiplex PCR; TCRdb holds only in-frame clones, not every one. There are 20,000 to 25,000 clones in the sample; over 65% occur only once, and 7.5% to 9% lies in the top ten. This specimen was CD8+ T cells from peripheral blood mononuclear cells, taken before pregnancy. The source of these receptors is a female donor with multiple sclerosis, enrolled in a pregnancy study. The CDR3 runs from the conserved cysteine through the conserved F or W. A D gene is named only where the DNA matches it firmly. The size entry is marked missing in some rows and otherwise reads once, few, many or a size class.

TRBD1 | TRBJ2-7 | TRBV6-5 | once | CASSYHRQGTGEQYF | TGTGCCAGCAGTTATCATCGACAGGGGACGGGGGAGCAGTACTTC
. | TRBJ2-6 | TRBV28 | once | CASRPLWDTSSGANVLTF | TGTGCCAGCAGACCCCTCTGGGACACCAGCTCTGGGGCCAACGTCCTGACTTTC
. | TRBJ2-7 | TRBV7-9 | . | CASSSGIYEQYF | TGTGCCAGCAGCTCGGGGATCTACGAGCAGTACTTC
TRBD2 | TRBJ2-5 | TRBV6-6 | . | CASSYSVEREGETQYF | TGTGCCAGCAGTTACTCTGTAGAGCGGGAGGGGGAGACCCAGTACTTC
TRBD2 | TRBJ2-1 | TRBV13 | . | CASTEGLAGEDEQFF | TGTGCCAGCACCGAGGGGCTAGCGGGAGAGGATGAGCAGTTCTTC
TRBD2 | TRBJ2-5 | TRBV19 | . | CASRRMGGTQETQYF | TGTGCCAGTAGGAGGATGGGGGGGACCCAAGAGACCCAGTACTTC
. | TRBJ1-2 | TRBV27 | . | CASSLSMSCCGYTF | TGTGCCAGCAGTTTATCGATGAGCTGCTGTGGCTACACCTTC
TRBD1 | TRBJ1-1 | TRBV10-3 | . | CAISEWQGAEAFF | TGTGCCATCAGTGAGTGGCAGGGGGCTGAAGCTTTCTTT
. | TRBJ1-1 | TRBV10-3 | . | CAISEQGFNEAFF | TGTGCCATCAGTGAACAGGGTTTCAATGAAGCTTTCTTT
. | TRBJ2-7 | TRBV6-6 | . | CASSYSRVSSYEQYF | TGTGCCAGCAGTTACAGCAGGGTTAGCTCCTACGAGCAGTACTTC
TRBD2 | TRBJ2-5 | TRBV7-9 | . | CASSPLAGLAQETQYF | TGTGCCAGCAGCCCACTAGCGGGACTTGCTCAGGAGACCCAGTACTTC
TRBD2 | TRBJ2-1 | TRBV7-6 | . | CASTTVLAGGGNEQFF | TGTGCCAGCACCACCGTACTAGCGGGGGGGGGCAATGAGCAGTTCTTC
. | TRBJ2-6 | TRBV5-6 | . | CASSLWDSGSGANVLTF | TGTGCCAGCAGCTTGTGGGACTCGGGCTCTGGGGCCAACGTCCTGACTTTC
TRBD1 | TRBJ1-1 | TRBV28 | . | CASSLPRDRVTEAFF | TGTGCCAGCAGTTTACCTCGGGACAGGGTTACTGAAGCTTTCTTT
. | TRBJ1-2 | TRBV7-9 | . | CASSPDYGYTF | TGTGCCAGCAGCCCAGACTATGGCTACACCTTC
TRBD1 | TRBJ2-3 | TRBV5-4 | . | CASSLEGALADTQYF | TGTGCCAGCAGCTTAGAGGGGGCGCTTGCAGATACGCAGTATTTT
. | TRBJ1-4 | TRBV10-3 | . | CAISETGIREKLFF | TGTGCCATCAGTGAGACAGGGATCCGAGAAAAACTGTTTTTT
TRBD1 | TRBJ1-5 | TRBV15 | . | CATSRTLQGFAQPQHF | TGTGCCACCAGCAGGACCCTACAGGGGTTCGCTCAGCCCCAGCATTTT
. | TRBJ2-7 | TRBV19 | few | CASSIAPQGRNEQYF | TGTGCCAGTAGTATAGCCCCCCAGGGAAGAAACGAGCAGTACTTC
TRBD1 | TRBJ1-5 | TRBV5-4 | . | CASSLGQGQPQHF | TGTGCCAGCAGCTTGGGACAGGGTCAGCCCCAGCATTTT
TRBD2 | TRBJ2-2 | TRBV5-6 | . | CASSELAGVDGELFF | TGTGCCAGCAGCGAACTAGCGGGAGTGGACGGGGAGCTGTTTTTT
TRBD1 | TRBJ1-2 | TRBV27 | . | CASSLGTGYPNYGYTF | TGTGCCAGCAGTTTGGGGACAGGTTACCCTAACTATGGCTACACCTTC
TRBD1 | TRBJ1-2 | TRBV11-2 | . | CASSLVGTVYGYTF | TGTGCCAGCAGCTTGGTCGGGACAGTATATGGCTACACCTTC
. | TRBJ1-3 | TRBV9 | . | CASSVGGLWGNTIYF | TGTGCCAGCAGCGTAGGCGGACTCTGGGGAAACACCATATATTTT
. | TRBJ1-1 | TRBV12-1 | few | CASSPTGRGDTEAFF | TGTGCCAGCAGTCCTACAGGGAGGGGGGACACTGAAGCTTTCTTT
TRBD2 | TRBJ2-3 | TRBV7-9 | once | CASSWTSWNTDTQYF | TGTGCCAGCAGCTGGACTAGTTGGAACACAGATACGCAGTATTTT
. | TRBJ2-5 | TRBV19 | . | CASSQVEETQYF | TGTGCCAGTAGTCAGGTAGAAGAGACCCAGTACTTC
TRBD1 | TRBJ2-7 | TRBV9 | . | CASSPQGGITYEQYF | TGTGCCAGCAGCCCACAGGGGGGTATCACCTACGAGCAGTACTTC
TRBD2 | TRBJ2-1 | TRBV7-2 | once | CASSFSGMGYNEQFF | TGTGCCAGCAGCTTTAGCGGGATGGGCTACAATGAGCAGTTCTTC
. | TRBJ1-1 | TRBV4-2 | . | CASSLLGEGNTEAFF | TGTGCCAGCAGCTTGCTAGGGGAGGGGAACACTGAAGCTTTCTTT
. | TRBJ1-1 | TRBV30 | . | CAWRRVQGCTEAFF | TGTGCCTGGAGACGTGTACAGGGTTGCACTGAAGCTTTCTTT
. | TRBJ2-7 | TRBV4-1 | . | CASSQEGAYPYEQYF | TGCGCCAGCAGCCAGGAAGGGGCCTACCCCTACGAGCAGTACTTC
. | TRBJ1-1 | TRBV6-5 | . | CASSYWVRGTEAFF | TGTGCCAGCAGTTACTGGGTTAGGGGCACTGAAGCTTTCTTT
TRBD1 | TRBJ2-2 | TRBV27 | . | CASSRRTGERTGELFF | TGTGCCAGCAGTAGAAGGACAGGGGAAAGGACCGGGGAGCTGTTTTTT
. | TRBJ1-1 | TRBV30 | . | CAWSLNTEAFF | TGTGCCTGGTCCTTAAACACTGAAGCTTTCTTT
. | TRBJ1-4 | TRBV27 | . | CASSLSPQGDPNEKLFF | TGTGCCAGCAGTTTATCCCCACAGGGTGACCCCAATGAAAAACTGTTTTTT
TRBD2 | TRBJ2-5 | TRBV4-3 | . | CASSQLLAGQETQYF | TGCGCCAGCAGCCAACTACTAGCGGGGCAAGAGACCCAGTACTTC
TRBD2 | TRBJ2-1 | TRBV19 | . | CASSRTSLNEQFF | TGTGCCAGTAGCAGGACTAGTTTAAATGAGCAGTTCTTC
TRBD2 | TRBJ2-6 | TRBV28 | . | CASSQIAGARTGANVLTF | TGTGCCAGCAGTCAAATAGCGGGGGCCCGAACTGGGGCCAACGTCCTGACTTTC
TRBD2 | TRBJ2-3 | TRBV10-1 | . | CASSESTSGRPDTQYF | TGCGCCAGCAGTGAGTCGACTAGCGGGAGGCCAGATACGCAGTATTTT
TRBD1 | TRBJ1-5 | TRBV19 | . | CASSKDRDDQPQHF | TGTGCCAGTAGTAAGGACAGGGATGATCAGCCCCAGCATTTT
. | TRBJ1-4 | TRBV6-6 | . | CASLLDINEKLFF | TGTGCCAGCCTCCTGGACATTAATGAAAAACTGTTTTTT
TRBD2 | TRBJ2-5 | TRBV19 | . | CASSMGLAGYRGETQYF | TGTGCCAGTAGTATGGGACTAGCGGGATACAGGGGAGAGACCCAGTACTTC
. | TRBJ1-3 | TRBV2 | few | CATQTGFTGNTIYF | TGTGCCACCCAAACAGGGTTCACTGGAAACACCATATATTTT
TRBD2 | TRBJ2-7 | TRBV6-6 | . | CASSYSSGGGSYEQYF | TGTGCCAGCAGTTACTCTAGCGGGGGAGGCTCCTACGAGCAGTACTTC
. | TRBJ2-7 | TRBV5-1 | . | CASSFYRSSYEQYF | TGCGCCAGCAGCTTTTACAGGAGCTCCTACGAGCAGTACTTC
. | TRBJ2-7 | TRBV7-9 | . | CASSSYRGLRYEQYF | TGTGCCAGCAGCTCTTACAGGGGACTGAGGTACGAGCAGTACTTC
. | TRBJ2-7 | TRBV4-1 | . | CASSQNPGDHEQYF | TGCGCCAGCAGCCAGAACCCAGGGGACCACGAGCAGTACTTC
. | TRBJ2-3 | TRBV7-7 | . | CASSLDPSTDTQYF | TGTGCTAGCAGCTTAGATCCGAGCACAGATACGCAGTATTTT
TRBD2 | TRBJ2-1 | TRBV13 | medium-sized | CASSLPGLAGYNEQFF | TGTGCCAGCAGCTTACCAGGACTAGCGGGCTACAATGAGCAGTTCTTC
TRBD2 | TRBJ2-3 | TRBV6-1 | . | CASRGWREADTQYF | TGTGCCAGCAGGGGGTGGCGGGAGGCAGATACGCAGTATTTT
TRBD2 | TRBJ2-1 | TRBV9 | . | CASSVVLAGAYNEQFF | TGTGCCAGCAGCGTCGTACTAGCGGGGGCCTACAATGAGCAGTTCTTC